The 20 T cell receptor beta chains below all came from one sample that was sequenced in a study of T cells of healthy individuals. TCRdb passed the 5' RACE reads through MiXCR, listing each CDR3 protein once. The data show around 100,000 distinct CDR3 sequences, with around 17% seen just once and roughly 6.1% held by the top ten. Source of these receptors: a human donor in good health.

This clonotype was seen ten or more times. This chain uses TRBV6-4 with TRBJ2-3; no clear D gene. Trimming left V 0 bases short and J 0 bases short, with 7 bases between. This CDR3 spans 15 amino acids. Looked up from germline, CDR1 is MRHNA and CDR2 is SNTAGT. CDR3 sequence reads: CASSDSVRSTDTQYF. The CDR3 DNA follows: TGTGCCAGCAGTGACTCCGTGAGGAGCACAGATACGCAGTATTTT.

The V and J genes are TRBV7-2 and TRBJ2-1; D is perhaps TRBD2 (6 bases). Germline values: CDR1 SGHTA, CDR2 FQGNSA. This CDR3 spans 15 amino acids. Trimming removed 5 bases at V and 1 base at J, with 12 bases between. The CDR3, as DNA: TGTGCCAGCAGCCGTGTAGCGGATTCCTACAATGAGCAGTTCTTC. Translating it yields CASSRVADSYNEQFF.

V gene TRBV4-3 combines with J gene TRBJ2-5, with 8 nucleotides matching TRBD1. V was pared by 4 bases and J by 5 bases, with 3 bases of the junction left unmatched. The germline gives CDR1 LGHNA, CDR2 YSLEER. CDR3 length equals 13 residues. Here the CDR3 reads CASSLGTGETQYF. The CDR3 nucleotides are TGCGCCAGCAGCCTAGGGACAGGCGAGACCCAGTACTTC.

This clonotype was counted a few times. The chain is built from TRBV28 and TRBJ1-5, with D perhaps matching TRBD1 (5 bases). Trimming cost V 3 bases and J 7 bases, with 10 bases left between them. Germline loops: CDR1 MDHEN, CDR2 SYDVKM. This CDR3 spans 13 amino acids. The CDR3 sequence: CASSFQGRQPQHF. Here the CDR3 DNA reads TGTGCCAGCAGTTTTCAGGGTCGGCAGCCCCAGCATTTT. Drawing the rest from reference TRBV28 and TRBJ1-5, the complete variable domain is DVKVTQSSRYLVKRTGEKVFLECVQDMDHENMFWYRQDPGLGLRLIYFSYDVKMKEKGDIPEGYSVSREKKERFSLILESASTNQTSMYLCASSFQGRQPQHFGDGTRLSIL.

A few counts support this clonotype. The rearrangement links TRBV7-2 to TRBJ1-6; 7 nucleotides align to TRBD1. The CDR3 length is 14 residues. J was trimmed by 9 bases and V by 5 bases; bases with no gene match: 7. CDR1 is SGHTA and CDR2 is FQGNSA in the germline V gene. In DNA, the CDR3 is TGTGCCAGCAGCCGCAGTAGGGGGCCTTCACCCCTCCACTTT. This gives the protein CASSRSRGPSPLHF.

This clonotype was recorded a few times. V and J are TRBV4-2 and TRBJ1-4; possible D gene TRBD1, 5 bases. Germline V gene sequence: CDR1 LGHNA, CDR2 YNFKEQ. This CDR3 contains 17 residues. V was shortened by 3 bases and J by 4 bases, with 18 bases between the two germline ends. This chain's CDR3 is CASSQVGEGPNNEKLFF. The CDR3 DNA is TGTGCCAGCAGCCAGGTTGGGGAGGGGCCAAATAATGAAAAACTGTTTTTT.

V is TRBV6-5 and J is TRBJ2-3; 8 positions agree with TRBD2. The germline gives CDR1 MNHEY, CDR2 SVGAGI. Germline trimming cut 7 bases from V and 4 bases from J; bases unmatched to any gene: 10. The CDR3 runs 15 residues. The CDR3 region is CASTDAGGGSDTQYF. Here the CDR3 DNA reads TGTGCCAGCACCGACGCGGGGGGCGGTTCAGATACGCAGTATTTT.

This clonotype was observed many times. Here the CDR3 DNA reads TGTGCCATCAAGGTTCGCGCAAGCTCTGGAAACACCATATATTTT. Its protein is CAIKVRASSGNTIYF. This chain uses TRBV10-3 with TRBJ1-3; no firm D call. Germline assignment: CDR1 ENHRY and CDR2 SYGVKD. The CDR3 extends over 15 amino acids. V was clipped by 7 bases and J by 0 bases, with 13 bases between them.

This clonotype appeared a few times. CDR3 loop: CASSNGGRIFNEQFF. CDR3 DNA: TGTGCCAGCAGCAACGGCGGGAGGATCTTTAATGAGCAGTTCTTC. The chain is built from TRBV28 and TRBJ2-1, with 8 positions matching TRBD2. V shed 6 bases and J 7 bases; nucleotides not matched to a gene: 11. This CDR3 spans 15 amino acids. CDR1 and CDR2 (germline): MDHEN, SYDVKM. Combining the CDR3 with reference TRBV28 and TRBJ2-1 gives the whole variable domain DVKVTQSSRYLVKRTGEKVFLECVQDMDHENMFWYRQDPGLGLRLIYFSYDVKMKEKGDIPEGYSVSREKKERFSLILESASTNQTSMYLCASSNGGRIFNEQFFGPGTRLTVL.

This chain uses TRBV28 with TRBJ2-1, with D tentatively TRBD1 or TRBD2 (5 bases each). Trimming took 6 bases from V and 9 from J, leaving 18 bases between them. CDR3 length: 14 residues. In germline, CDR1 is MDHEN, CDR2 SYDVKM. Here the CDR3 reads CASRRPGLATEQFF. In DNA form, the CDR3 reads TGTGCCAGCAGACGCCCAGGGTTAGCGACTGAGCAGTTCTTC.

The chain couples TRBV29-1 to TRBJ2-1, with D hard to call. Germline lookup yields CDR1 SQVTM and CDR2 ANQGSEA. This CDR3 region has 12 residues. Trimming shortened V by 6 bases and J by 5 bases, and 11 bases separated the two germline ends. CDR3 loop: CSVHDPNNEQFF. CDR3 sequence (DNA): TGCAGCGTCCATGATCCCAACAATGAGCAGTTCTTC.

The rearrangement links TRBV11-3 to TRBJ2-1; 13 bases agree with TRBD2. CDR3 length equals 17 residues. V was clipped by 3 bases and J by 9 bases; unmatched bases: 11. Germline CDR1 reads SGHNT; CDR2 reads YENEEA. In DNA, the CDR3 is TGTGCCAGCAGCTTCCGACTAGCGGGAGGCCTTTCGAGTGAGCAGTTCTTC. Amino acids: CASSFRLAGGLSSEQFF.

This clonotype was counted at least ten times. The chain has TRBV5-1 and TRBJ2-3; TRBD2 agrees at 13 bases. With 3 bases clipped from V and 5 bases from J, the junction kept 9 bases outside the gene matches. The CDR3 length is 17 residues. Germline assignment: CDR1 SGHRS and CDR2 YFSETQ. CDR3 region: CASSSSETSGRIDTQYF. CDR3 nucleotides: TGCGCCAGCAGCTCCTCCGAGACTAGCGGGAGGATAGATACGCAGTATTTT.

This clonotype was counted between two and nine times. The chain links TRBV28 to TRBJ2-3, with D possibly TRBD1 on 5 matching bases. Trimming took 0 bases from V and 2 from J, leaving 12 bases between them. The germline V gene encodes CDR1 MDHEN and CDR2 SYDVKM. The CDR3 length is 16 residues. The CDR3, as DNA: TGTGCCAGCAGTTTATGGCAGGGAAGAGCCACAGATACGCAGTATTTT. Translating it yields CASSLWQGRATDTQYF.

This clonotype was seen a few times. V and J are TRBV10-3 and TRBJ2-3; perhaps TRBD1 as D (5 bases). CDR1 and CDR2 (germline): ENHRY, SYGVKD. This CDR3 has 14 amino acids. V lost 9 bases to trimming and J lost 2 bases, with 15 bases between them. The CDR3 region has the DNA TGTGCCATTTCTAGACAGCGAGTCACAGATACGCAGTATTTT. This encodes CAISRQRVTDTQYF.

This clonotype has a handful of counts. Here the CDR3 DNA reads TGTGCCAGCCGTGGGACTAGCAAATCCTACGAGCAGTACTTC. Encoded protein: CASRGTSKSYEQYF. This chain uses TRBV6-2 or TRBV6-3 with TRBJ2-7; 9 bases fit TRBD2. CDR1 is MNHEY, CDR2 SVGEGT, per germline. Losses at the gene ends were 8 bases for V and 1 base for J; bases not matched to a gene: 6. The CDR3 sequence is 14 residues long.

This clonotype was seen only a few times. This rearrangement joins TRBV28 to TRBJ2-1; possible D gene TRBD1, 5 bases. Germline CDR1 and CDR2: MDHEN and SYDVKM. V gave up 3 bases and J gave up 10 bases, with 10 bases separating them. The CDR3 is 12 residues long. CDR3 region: CASSFSWGEQFF. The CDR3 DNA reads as TGTGCCAGCAGTTTTTCGTGGGGCGAGCAGTTCTTC. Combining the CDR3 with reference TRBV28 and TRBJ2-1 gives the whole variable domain DVKVTQSSRYLVKRTGEKVFLECVQDMDHENMFWYRQDPGLGLRLIYFSYDVKMKEKGDIPEGYSVSREKKERFSLILESASTNQTSMYLCASSFSWGEQFFGPGTRLTVL.

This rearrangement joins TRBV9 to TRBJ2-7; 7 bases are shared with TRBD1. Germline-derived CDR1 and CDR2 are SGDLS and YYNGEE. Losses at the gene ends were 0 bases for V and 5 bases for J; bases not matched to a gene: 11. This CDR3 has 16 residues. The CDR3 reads CASSVEGATFADEQYF. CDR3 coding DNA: TGTGCCAGCAGCGTAGAGGGGGCTACGTTTGCGGACGAGCAGTACTTC.

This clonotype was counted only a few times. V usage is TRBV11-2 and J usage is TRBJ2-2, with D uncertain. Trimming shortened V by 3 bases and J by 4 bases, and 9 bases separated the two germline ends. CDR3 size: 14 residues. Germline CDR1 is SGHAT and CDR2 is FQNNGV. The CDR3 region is CASSFIQPTGELFF. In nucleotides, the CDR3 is TGTGCCAGCAGCTTTATTCAACCCACCGGGGAGCTGTTTTTT.

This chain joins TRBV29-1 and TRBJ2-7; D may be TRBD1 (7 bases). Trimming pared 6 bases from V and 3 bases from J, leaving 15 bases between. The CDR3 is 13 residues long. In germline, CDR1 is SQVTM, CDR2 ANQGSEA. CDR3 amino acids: CSVGGTVLYEQYF. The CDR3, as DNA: TGCAGCGTCGGAGGGACAGTCCTCTACGAGCAGTACTTC.